A selection of T cell receptor beta chains follows, all from one sample in a study of shared clonotypes between healthy human individuals. Method: immunoSEQ multiplex PCR; TCRdb's copy keeps in-frame clones and lacks some. The table lists around 1.9 million clones, approximately 94% of them singletons. The material sequenced was naive CD8+ T cells from PBMCs. These receptors were collected from a man between 18 and 35 years old in good health. Some clones in this sample may be carry-over from other donors' samples. CDR3s include the opening cysteine and the closing phenylalanine or tryptophan. The order of the fields is V gene, clone size, CDR3 protein. A row's size may be missing; if present it is once, few, many or a size class.

V gene: TRBV28
clone size: NA
CDR3 protein: CASSLLARTRYEQYF

V gene: TRBV7-9
clone size: NA
CDR3 protein: CASSRRLAGVTDTQYF

V gene: TRBV7-3
clone size: NA
CDR3 protein: CASSLGLVSGANVLTF

V gene: TRBV7-2
clone size: NA
CDR3 protein: CASSWREVLNYGYTF

V gene: TRBV27
clone size: NA
CDR3 protein: CASSPRTSTYEQYF

V gene: TRBV25-1
clone size: NA
CDR3 protein: CASSGVSARRGYTF

V gene: TRBV7-9
clone size: NA
CDR3 protein: CASSSPQGRSSPLHF

V gene: TRBV28
clone size: NA
CDR3 protein: CASSFGDPFQPQHF

V gene: TRBV2
clone size: NA
CDR3 protein: CASSVTLRDEQYF

V gene: TRBV4-3
clone size: NA
CDR3 protein: CASSPGGWTYQETQYF

V gene: TRBV2
clone size: NA
CDR3 protein: CASHPPEGASYEQYF

V gene: TRBV4-1
clone size: NA
CDR3 protein: CASSQEVAGAPYEQYF

V gene: TRBV27
clone size: NA
CDR3 protein: CASSLGGSQPQHF

V gene: TRBV5-1
clone size: NA
CDR3 protein: CASSLEGGGNEQYF

V gene: TRBV6-1
clone size: NA
CDR3 protein: CASSLSQGWETQYF

V gene: TRBV27
clone size: NA
CDR3 protein: CASSLLAGEQFF

V gene: TRBV6-1
clone size: NA
CDR3 protein: CASSEAEGSRGANVLTF

V gene: TRBV5-4
clone size: NA
CDR3 protein: CASSLDGGNYGYTF

V gene: TRBV9
clone size: NA
CDR3 protein: CASSPGETYEQYF

V gene: TRBV27
clone size: NA
CDR3 protein: CASSLQPGELFF

V gene: TRBV9
clone size: NA
CDR3 protein: CASSVGATSYEQYF

V gene: TRBV14
clone size: NA
CDR3 protein: CASSQGDKKDGYTF

V gene: TRBV10-3
clone size: once
CDR3 protein: CAISEAGVMANEQFF

V gene: TRBV11-2
clone size: NA
CDR3 protein: CASSSREGPPYEQYF

V gene: TRBV4-2
clone size: NA
CDR3 protein: CASSTGAQKYNEQFF

V gene: TRBV29-1
clone size: NA
CDR3 protein: CSVERGSSYEQYF

V gene: TRBV28
clone size: NA
CDR3 protein: CASTALGGTANTEAFF

V gene: TRBV4-2
clone size: NA
CDR3 protein: CASSQEETAHNQPQHF

V gene: TRBV5-4
clone size: NA
CDR3 protein: CASSFRETYEQYF

V gene: TRBV7-9
clone size: NA
CDR3 protein: CAGSRSRGDNEQFF

V gene: TRBV5-4
clone size: NA
CDR3 protein: CASSLSGRGETQYF

V gene: TRBV19
clone size: NA
CDR3 protein: CASTDLKGYTEAFF

V gene: TRBV7-9
clone size: NA
CDR3 protein: CASSLAFMQVNTEAFF

V gene: TRBV28
clone size: NA
CDR3 protein: CASQGFRDEQYF

V gene: TRBV27
clone size: NA
CDR3 protein: CASSPTPSTAPTWVQPQHF

V gene: TRBV11-2
clone size: NA
CDR3 protein: CASTLTVTGASGETQYF

V gene: TRBV7-2
clone size: NA
CDR3 protein: CASSSTLRDTQYF

V gene: TRBV28
clone size: once
CDR3 protein: CASSSLRLARNTGELFF

V gene: TRBV4-3
clone size: NA
CDR3 protein: CASSQDRSGRVGNEQFF

V gene: TRBV28
clone size: NA
CDR3 protein: CASSFSPAGEYYEQYF

V gene: TRBV6-5
clone size: NA
CDR3 protein: CASSGTGLSGNTIYF

V gene: TRBV28
clone size: NA
CDR3 protein: CASFRDSYEQYF

V gene: TRBV27
clone size: few
CDR3 protein: CASSLLAGGYNEQFF

V gene: TRBV10-3
clone size: NA
CDR3 protein: CAIRQVGTEAFF

V gene: TRBV4-3
clone size: NA
CDR3 protein: CASSLKTAGGTDTQYF

V gene: TRBV6-5
clone size: once
CDR3 protein: CASSFGTGGGYTF

V gene: TRBV27
clone size: NA
CDR3 protein: CASSRPGADEQYF

V gene: TRBV28
clone size: NA
CDR3 protein: CASSYTGAGSNQPQHF

V gene: TRBV4-3
clone size: NA
CDR3 protein: CASSHKGTGWQPQHF

V gene: TRBV5-1
clone size: NA
CDR3 protein: CASSYSGNYNEQFF

V gene: TRBV29-1
clone size: NA
CDR3 protein: CSAPNRGENTGELFF